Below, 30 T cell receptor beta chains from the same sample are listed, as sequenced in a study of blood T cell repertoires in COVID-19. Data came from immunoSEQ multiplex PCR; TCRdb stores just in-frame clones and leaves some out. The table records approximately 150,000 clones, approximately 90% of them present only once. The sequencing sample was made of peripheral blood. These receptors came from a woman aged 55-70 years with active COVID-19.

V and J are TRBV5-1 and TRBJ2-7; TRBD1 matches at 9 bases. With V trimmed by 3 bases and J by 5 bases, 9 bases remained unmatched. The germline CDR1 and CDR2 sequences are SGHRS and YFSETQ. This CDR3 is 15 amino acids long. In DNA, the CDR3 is TGCGCCAGCAGCTCGGACAGGGGCTCGTCGGACGAGCAGTACTTC. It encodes CASSSDRGSSDEQYF.

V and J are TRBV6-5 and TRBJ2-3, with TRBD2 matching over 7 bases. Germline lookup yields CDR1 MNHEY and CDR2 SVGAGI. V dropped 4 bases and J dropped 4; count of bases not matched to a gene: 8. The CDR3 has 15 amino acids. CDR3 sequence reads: CASSWGGGVADTQYF. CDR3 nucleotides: TGTGCCAGCAGTTGGGGGGGAGGAGTAGCAGATACGCAGTATTTT.

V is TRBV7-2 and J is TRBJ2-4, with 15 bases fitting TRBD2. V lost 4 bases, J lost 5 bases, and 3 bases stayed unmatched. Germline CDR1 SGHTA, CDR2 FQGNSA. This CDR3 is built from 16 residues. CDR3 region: CASSYGLAGGENIQYF. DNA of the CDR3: TGTGCCAGCAGCTATGGACTAGCGGGAGGGGAAAACATTCAGTACTTC.

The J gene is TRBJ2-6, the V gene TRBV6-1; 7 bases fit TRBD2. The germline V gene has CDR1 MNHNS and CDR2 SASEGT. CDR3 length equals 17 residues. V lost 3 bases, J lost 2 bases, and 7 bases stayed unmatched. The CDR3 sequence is CASSEMGGVTGANVLTF. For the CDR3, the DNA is TGTGCCAGCAGTGAGATGGGGGGGGTAACTGGGGCCAACGTCCTGACTTTC.

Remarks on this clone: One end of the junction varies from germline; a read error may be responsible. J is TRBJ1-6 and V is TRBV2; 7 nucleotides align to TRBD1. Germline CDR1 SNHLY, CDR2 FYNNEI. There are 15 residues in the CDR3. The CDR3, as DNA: TGTGCCAGCAGGGAAGACAGGGCGTCCAATTCACCCCTCCACTTT. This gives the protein CASREDRASNSPLHF.

CDR3 coding DNA: TGCGCCAGCAGCTTACTGATTGGCGGTGAGACCCAGTACTTC. It encodes CASSLLIGGETQYF. The rearrangement joins TRBV5-1 to TRBJ2-5, with D uncertain. Per the germline V gene, CDR1 is SGHRS and CDR2 is YFSETQ. The CDR3 runs to 14 residues. V was clipped by 2 bases and J by 5 bases, with 13 bases between them.

The CDR3 loop is CASTIGQPKGAYEQYF. DNA of the CDR3: TGTGCCAGCACCATTGGACAGCCAAAAGGGGCCTACGAGCAGTACTTC. This chain links TRBV6-9 with TRBJ2-7, with D maybe TRBD1 (6 bases). The length of the CDR3 is 16 residues. Germline assignment: CDR1 MNHGY and CDR2 SVAAGI. V was cut by 7 bases and J by 2 bases, with 21 bases left in between.

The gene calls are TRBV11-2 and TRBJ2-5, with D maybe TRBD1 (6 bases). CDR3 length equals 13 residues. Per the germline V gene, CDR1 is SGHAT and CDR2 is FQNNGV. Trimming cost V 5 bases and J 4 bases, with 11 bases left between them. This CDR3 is CASSKQGRETQYF. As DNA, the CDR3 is TGTGCCAGCAGCAAACAGGGACGAGAGACCCAGTACTTC.

The DNA of the CDR3 is TGTGCCAGCAGTGTAGCGGGAGAAGGCCTAGATACGCAGTATTTT. It encodes CASSVAGEGLDTQYF. The chain links TRBV27 to TRBJ2-3; 9 nucleotides align to TRBD2. The CDR3 contains 15 residues. In germline, CDR1 is MNHEY, CDR2 SMNVEV (reference sequence). J lost 5 bases, V lost 5 bases, and 8 bases had no gene match.

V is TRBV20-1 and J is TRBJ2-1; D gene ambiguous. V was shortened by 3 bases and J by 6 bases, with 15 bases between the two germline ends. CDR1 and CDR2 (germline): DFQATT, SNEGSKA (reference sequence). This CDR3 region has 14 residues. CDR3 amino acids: CSASLSRSPNEQFF. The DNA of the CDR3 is TGCAGTGCTAGTTTGTCCCGGTCACCCAATGAGCAGTTCTTC.

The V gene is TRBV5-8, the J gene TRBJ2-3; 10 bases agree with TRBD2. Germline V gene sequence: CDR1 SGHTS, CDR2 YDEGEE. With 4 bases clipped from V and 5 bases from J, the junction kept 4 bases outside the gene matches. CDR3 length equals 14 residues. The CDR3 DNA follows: TGTGCCAGCAGCACCGGACTAGCGGAAGATACGCAGTATTTT. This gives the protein CASSTGLAEDTQYF.

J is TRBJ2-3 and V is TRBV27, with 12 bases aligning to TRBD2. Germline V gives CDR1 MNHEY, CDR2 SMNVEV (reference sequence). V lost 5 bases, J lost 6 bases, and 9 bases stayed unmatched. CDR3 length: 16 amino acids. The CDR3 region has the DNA TGTGCCAGCAGTCCGCTAGCGGGAGGGCCGGGGGATACGCAGTATTTT. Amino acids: CASSPLAGGPGDTQYF.

CDR3 DNA sequence: TGTGCCAGCAGCTTTCAGTCCGGAGGGGTTCATGGCTACACCTTC. It specifies CASSFQSGGVHGYTF. This chain joins TRBV7-2 and TRBJ1-2; a possible D gene is TRBD1 (5 bases). Between the trimmed V and J ends, which lost 3 bases and 6 bases, there was a span of 17 bases. CDR3 length: 15 amino acids. Germline assignment: CDR1 SGHTA and CDR2 FQGNSA.

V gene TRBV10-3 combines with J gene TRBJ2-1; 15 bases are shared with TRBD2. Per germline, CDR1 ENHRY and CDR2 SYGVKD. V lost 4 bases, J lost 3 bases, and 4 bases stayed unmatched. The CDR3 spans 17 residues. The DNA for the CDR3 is TGTGCCATCAGTGGCGGACTAGCGGGAGGGCACTACAATGAGCAGTTCTTC. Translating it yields CAISGGLAGGHYNEQFF.

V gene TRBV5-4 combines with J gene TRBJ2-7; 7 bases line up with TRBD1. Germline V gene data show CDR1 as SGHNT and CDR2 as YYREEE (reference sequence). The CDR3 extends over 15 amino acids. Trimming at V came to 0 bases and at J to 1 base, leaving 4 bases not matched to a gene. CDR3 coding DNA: TGTGCCAGCAGCTTGGTAACAGGGGCTTCCTACGAGCAGTACTTC. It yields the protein CASSLVTGASYEQYF.

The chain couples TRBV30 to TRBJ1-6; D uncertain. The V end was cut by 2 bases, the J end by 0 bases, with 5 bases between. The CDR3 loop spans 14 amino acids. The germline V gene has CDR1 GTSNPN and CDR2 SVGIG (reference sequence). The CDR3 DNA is TGTGCCTGGAGTACAAGCTCCTATAATTCACCCCTCCACTTT. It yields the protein CAWSTSSYNSPLHF.

CDR3 coding DNA: TGTGCCAGCAGCAACACAGATACGCAGTATTTT. This gives the protein CASSNTDTQYF. The chain employs TRBV12-3 or TRBV12-4 and TRBJ2-3, with no clear D. This CDR3 has 11 amino acids. Trimming shortened V by 6 bases and J by 2 bases, and 3 bases separated the two germline ends.

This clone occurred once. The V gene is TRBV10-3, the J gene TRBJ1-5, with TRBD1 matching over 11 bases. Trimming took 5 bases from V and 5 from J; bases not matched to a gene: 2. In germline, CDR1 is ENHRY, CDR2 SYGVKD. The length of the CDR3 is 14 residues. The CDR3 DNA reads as TGTGCCATCAGTCGGACAGGGGGCGATCAGCCCCAGCATTTT. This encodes CAISRTGGDQPQHF.

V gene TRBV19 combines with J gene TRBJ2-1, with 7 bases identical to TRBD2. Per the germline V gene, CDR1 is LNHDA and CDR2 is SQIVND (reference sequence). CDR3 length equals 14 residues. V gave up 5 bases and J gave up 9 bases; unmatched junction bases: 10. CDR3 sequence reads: CASSFAGVGAEQFF. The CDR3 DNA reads TGTGCCAGTAGTTTCGCGGGAGTAGGAGCTGAGCAGTTCTTC.

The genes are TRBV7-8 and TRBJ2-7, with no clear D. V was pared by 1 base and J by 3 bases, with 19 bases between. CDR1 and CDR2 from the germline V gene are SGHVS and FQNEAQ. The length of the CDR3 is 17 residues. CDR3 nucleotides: TGTGCCAGCAGCTTAGTCTACTTGCCACGGGTTGTCTACGAGCAGTACTTC. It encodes CASSLVYLPRVVYEQYF.

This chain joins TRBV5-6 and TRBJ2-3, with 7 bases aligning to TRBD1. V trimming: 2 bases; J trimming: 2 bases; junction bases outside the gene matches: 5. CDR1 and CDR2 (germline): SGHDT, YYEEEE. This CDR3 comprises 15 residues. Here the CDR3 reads CASSLVGQVTDTQYF. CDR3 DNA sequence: TGTGCCAGCAGCTTAGTCGGACAGGTCACAGATACGCAGTATTTT. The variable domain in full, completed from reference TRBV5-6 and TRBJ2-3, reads DAGVTQSPTHLIKTRGQQVTLRCSPKSGHDTVSWYQQALGQGPQFIFQYYEEEERQRGNFPDRFSGHQFPNYSSELNVNALLLGDSALYLCASSLVGQVTDTQYFGPGTRLTVL.

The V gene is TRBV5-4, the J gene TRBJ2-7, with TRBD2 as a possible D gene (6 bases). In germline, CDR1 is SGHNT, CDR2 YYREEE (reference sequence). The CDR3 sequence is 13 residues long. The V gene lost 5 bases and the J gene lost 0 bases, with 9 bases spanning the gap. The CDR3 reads CASRRGGSYEQYF. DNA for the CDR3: TGTGCCAGCAGGCGGGGCGGCTCCTACGAGCAGTACTTC.

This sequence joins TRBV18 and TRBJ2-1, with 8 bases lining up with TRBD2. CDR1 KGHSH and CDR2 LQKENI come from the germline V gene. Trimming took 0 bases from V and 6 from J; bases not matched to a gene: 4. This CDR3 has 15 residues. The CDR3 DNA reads TGTGCCAGCTCACCACCCAGCGGGAGTGTCAATGAGCAGTTCTTC. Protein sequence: CASSPPSGSVNEQFF.

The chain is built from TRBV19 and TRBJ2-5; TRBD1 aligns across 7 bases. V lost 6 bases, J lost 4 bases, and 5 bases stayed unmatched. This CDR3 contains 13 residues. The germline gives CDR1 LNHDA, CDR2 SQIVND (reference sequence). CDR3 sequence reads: CASRRAGGETQYF. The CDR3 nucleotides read TGTGCCAGTAGGAGGGCAGGGGGAGAGACCCAGTACTTC.

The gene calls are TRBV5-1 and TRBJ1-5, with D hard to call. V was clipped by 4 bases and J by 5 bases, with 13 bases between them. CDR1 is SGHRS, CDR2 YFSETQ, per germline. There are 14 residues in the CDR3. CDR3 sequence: CASSLDGAYQPQHF. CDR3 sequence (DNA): TGCGCCAGCAGCCTGGACGGAGCCTATCAGCCCCAGCATTTT.

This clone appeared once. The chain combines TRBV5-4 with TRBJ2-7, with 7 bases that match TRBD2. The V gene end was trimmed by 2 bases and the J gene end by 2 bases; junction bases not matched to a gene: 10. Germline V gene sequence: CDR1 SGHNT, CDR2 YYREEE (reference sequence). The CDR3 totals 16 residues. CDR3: CASSFQRLAEPYEQYF. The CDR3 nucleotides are TGTGCCAGCAGCTTCCAGAGGCTAGCGGAGCCCTACGAGCAGTACTTC. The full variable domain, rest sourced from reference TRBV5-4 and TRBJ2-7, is ETGVTQSPTHLIKTRGQQVTLRCSSQSGHNTVSWYQQALGQGPQFIFQYYREEENGRGNFPPRFSGLQFPNYSSELNVNALELDDSALYLCASSFQRLAEPYEQYFGPGTRLTVT.

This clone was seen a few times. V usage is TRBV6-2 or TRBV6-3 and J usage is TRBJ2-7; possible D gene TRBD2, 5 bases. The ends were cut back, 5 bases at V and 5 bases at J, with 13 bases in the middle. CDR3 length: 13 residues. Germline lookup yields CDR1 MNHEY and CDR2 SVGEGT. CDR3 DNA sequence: TGTGCCAGCAGTCGCCTTGTGCGGGACGAGCAGTACTTC. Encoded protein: CASSRLVRDEQYF.

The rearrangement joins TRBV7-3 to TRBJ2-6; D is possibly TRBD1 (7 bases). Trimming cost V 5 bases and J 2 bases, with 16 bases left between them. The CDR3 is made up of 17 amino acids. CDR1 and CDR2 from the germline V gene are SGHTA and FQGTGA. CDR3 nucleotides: TGTGCCAGCAGCCCGGGGGCAGGGGGACCTGGGGCCAACGTCCTGACTTTC. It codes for CASSPGAGGPGANVLTF.

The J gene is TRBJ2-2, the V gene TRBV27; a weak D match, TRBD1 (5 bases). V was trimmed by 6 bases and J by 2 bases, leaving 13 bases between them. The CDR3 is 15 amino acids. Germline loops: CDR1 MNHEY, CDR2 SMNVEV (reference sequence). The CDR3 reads CASSGHVVNTGELFF. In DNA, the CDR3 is TGTGCCAGCAGCGGACACGTAGTAAACACCGGGGAGCTGTTTTTT.

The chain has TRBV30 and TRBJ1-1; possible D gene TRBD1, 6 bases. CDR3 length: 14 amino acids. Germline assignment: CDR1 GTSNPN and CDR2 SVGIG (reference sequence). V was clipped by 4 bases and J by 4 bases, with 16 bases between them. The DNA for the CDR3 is TGTGCCTGGATGGTACCGCCAGGGGCCACTGAAGCTTTCTTT. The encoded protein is CAWMVPPGATEAFF.